These T cell receptor beta chains were read from a single sample in a study of cytomegalovirus exposure and HLA in healthy donors. Method: immunoSEQ multiplex PCR; TCRdb's copy keeps in-frame clones and lacks some. Of 91,000 or so clones in the sample, about 80% were seen once. The specimen was PBMCs. These receptors originate from a man aged 30 to 45 in good health and CMV-seropositive. CDR3s include the opening cysteine and the closing phenylalanine or tryptophan. A D gene is named only where the DNA matches it firmly. Not every row has a clone size; where given, it reads once, few, many or a size class.

D gene	CDR3 length	J gene	clone size	V gene	CDR3 DNA	CDR3 protein
-	13	TRBJ2-3	-	TRBV19	TGTGCCAGTAGTATTGCGAGCGGCGATACGCAGTATTTT	CASSIASGDTQYF
-	16	TRBJ1-6	-	TRBV7-9	TGTGCCAGCAGCCCTCCCTCCTTGGGAGTAAATTCACCCCTCCACTTT	CASSPPSLGVNSPLHF
TRBD1	15	TRBJ1-2	-	TRBV4-1	TGCGCCAGCAGCCAAGGATCCGGGACAGGAGGCGGCTACACCTTC	CASSQGSGTGGGYTF
-	15	TRBJ1-1	-	TRBV7-3	TGTGCCAGCAGCTTAACGTCGGGTATGAACACTGAAGCTTTCTTT	CASSLTSGMNTEAFF
-	12	TRBJ2-5	few	TRBV2	TGTGCCAGCAGTGTGAAGCGGGAGACCCAGTACTTC	CASSVKRETQYF
-	16	TRBJ1-1	-	TRBV6-5	TGTGCCAGCAGTTACTCTATTTTAATGGGGGGGCCTGAAGCTTTCTTT	CASSYSILMGGPEAFF
-	15	TRBJ1-1	-	TRBV6-5	TGTGCCAGCAGTTACTCGAGGGATCCGAACACTGAAGCTTTCTTT	CASSYSRDPNTEAFF
TRBD2	17	TRBJ2-5	few	TRBV2	TGTGCCAGCACAGGAAGGGTAGCGGGGGCTGCCCGGGAGACCCAGTACTTC	CASTGRVAGAARETQYF
-	15	TRBJ1-3	-	TRBV30	TGTGCCTGGAGTGTACTAGGTCGCTCTGGAAACACCATATATTTT	CAWSVLGRSGNTIYF
-	14	TRBJ1-1	-	TRBV7-3	TGTGCCAGCAGCCGCTCCGTCGGGAACACTGAAGCTTTCTTT	CASSRSVGNTEAFF
-	12	TRBJ1-3	-	TRBV5-1	TGCGCCAGCACCAAAAATGGAAACACCATATATTTT	CASTKNGNTIYF
TRBD1	13	TRBJ1-4	-	TRBV5-8	TGTGCCAGCAGCTCTCACAGGGGTGAAAAACTGTTTTTT	CASSSHRGEKLFF
TRBD2	14	TRBJ2-5	-	TRBV25-1	TGTGCCAGCAGTGATAGAGGTGTGCGGGAGACTCAGTACTTC	CASSDRGVRETQYF
-	12	TRBJ1-2	-	TRBV27	TGTGCCAGCATGTCGGTAGGGGATGGCTACACCTTC	CASMSVGDGYTF
-	15	TRBJ1-1	-	TRBV19	TGTGCCAGTAGTATAGATCCCCGGGGTAACACTGAAGCTTTCTTT	CASSIDPRGNTEAFF
-	9	TRBJ2-7	-	TRBV30	TGTGCCTGGATATACGAGCAGTACTTC	CAWIYEQYF
-	16	TRBJ1-3	-	TRBV10-3	TGTGCCATCAGTGTTGGGATGGGGGGACCTGGAAACACCATATATTTT	CAISVGMGGPGNTIYF
-	13	TRBJ1-6	-	TRBV7-3	TGTGCCAGCAGCTTAGAGTCTGGTTCACCCCTCCACTTT	CASSLESGSPLHF
-	10	TRBJ2-1	-	TRBV20-1	TGCAGTGCCCACGGGGGAGAGCAGTTCTTC	CSAHGGEQFF
-	14	TRBJ1-2	-	TRBV30	TGTGCCTCCCCGGATCGGGACTCACCGTATGGCTACACCTTC	CASPDRDSPYGYTF
-	14	TRBJ2-3	few	TRBV5-1	TGCGCCAGCAGCTCATCGGGGGGCAGGGATACGCAGTATTTT	CASSSSGGRDTQYF
TRBD2	16	TRBJ2-2	few	TRBV4-2	TGTGCCAGCAGCCAAGACATAGCGGGAGCGTCCGGGGAGCTGTTTTTT	CASSQDIAGASGELFF
-	14	TRBJ1-5	-	TRBV2	TGTGCCAGCACCACAGACTATAGCAATCAGCCCCAGCATTTT	CASTTDYSNQPQHF
-	15	TRBJ2-3	-	TRBV9	TGTGCCAGCAGCGTAGGGGGACGCCGGGGGGATACGCAGTATTTT	CASSVGGRRGDTQYF
TRBD1	15	TRBJ1-1	-	TRBV5-6	TGTGCCAGCAGCCCCGACAGGGGGCAGAGCACTGAAGCTTTCTTT	CASSPDRGQSTEAFF
TRBD1	14	TRBJ1-4	-	TRBV25-1	TGTGCCAGCAGTGGGGACAGGGGCGGTGAAAAACTGTTTTTT	CASSGDRGGEKLFF
-	16	TRBJ1-2	-	TRBV18	TGTGCCAGCTCACACCTCACCAGGGTTGGCGGCTATGGCTACACCTTC	CASSHLTRVGGYGYTF
-	14	TRBJ2-5	few	TRBV6-5	TGTGCCAGCAGTTACCCCAGGACAGAAGAGACCCAGTACTTC	CASSYPRTEETQYF
TRBD2	17	TRBJ2-3	few	TRBV7-2	TGTGCCAGCAGCCGCCGGCCGATAGCGGGAGGGACAGATACGCAGTATTTT	CASSRRPIAGGTDTQYF
-	16	TRBJ2-2	-	TRBV5-1	TGCGCCAGCAGCTTGTCTGGGGGCTCTTACACCGGGGAGCTGTTTTTT	CASSLSGGSYTGELFF
TRBD1	16	TRBJ1-6	-	TRBV7-2	TGTGCCAGCAGCTTAGATTCGGGACAGGGATTTGCACCCCTCCACTTT	CASSLDSGQGFAPLHF
TRBD2	15	TRBJ2-1	-	TRBV28	TGTGCCAGCAGTTTTGGGCTAGCGGGAGTCGATGAGCAGTTCTTC	CASSFGLAGVDEQFF
-	14	TRBJ1-1	-	TRBV2	TGTGCCAGCAGTTTCGACAGGATGAACACTGAAGCTTTCTTT	CASSFDRMNTEAFF
-	15	TRBJ2-7	-	TRBV2	TGTGCCAGCAGCCAACCGGGACTCAACTCCTACGAGCAGTACTTC	CASSQPGLNSYEQYF
-	13	TRBJ1-5	-	TRBV7-3	TGTGCCAGCAGCTTAGAGTCCAATCAGCCCCAGCATTTT	CASSLESNQPQHF
-	16	TRBJ2-5	few	TRBV27	TGTGCCAGCGGGCTCAGGGTTAGCGGAGGGAGCTTGACCCAGTACTTC	CASGLRVSGGSLTQYF
-	18	TRBJ1-6	-	TRBV6-9	TGTGCCAGCAGTTACGTCCGCCGAGCTAGCTCCTATAATTCACCCCTCCACTTT	CASSYVRRASSYNSPLHF
TRBD2	16	TRBJ2-3	-	TRBV14	TGTGCCAGCAGCCATTATTCGAGCGGGGGCACAGATACGCAGTATTTT	CASSHYSSGGTDTQYF
-	14	TRBJ2-1	-	TRBV2	TGTGCCAGCAGTTCCCCTGTGGCGGACAATGAGCAGTTCTTC	CASSSPVADNEQFF
TRBD1	16	TRBJ1-2	-	TRBV11-2	TGTGCCAGCAGCCCCTCACAGGGGGACAGCTGGTATGGCTACACCTTC	CASSPSQGDSWYGYTF
-	12	TRBJ1-1	-	TRBV6-1	TGTGCCAGCAGTGGAGAGTGGACTGAAGCTTTCTTT	CASSGEWTEAFF
-	16	TRBJ2-6	-	TRBV18	TGTGCCAGCTCACCGGGACTTACTACTGGGGCCAACGTCCTGACTTTC	CASSPGLTTGANVLTF
TRBD2	17	TRBJ2-1	-	TRBV7-3	TGTGCCAGCAGCTCCTTTGCTAGCGGGAGCTCCTACAATGAGCAGTTCTTC	CASSSFASGSSYNEQFF
TRBD2	15	TRBJ2-3	-	TRBV6-4	TGTGCCAGCAGTGACTCTAGCGGGGGCACAGATACGCAGTATTTT	CASSDSSGGTDTQYF
-	13	TRBJ1-2	-	TRBV14	TGTGCCAGCAGCCAGAGACAGTCTTCTGGCTACACCTTC	CASSQRQSSGYTF
-	14	TRBJ2-1	-	TRBV5-4	TGTGCCAGCAGTCACGGCTGGAGCCGCAATGAGCAGTTCTTC	CASSHGWSRNEQFF
TRBD1	14	TRBJ2-3	-	TRBV29-1	TGCAGCGTTCAGGGACAGGGGGGAGCAGATACGCAGTATTTT	CSVQGQGGADTQYF
-	12	TRBJ2-7	-	TRBV5-6	TGTGCCAGCAGCCAGCTCTGGGACTGGGAATACTTC	CASSQLWDWEYF
-	13	TRBJ1-6	-	TRBV18	TGTGCCAGCTCACCCAACATCGATTCACCCCTCCACTTT	CASSPNIDSPLHF
-	13	TRBJ1-2	-	TRBV27	TGTGCCAGCAGTTTATGGGCAGGGGATGGCTACACCTTC	CASSLWAGDGYTF
TRBD1	15	TRBJ1-2	-	TRBV6-6	TGTGCCAGCAGCCCGGTAGCAGGGGGCGAGTATGGCTACACCTTC	CASSPVAGGEYGYTF
TRBD2	13	TRBJ2-3	-	TRBV18	TGTGCCAGCTCACCCCTAGCGGAAGATACGCAGTATTTT	CASSPLAEDTQYF
TRBD2	14	TRBJ2-1	few	TRBV9	TGTGCCAGCAGCGTAGCGACTAGCGGGAATGAGCAGTTCTTC	CASSVATSGNEQFF
-	14	TRBJ1-5	-	TRBV19	TGTGCCAGTAGTGGAGGAGGGAGCAATCAGCCCCAGCATTTT	CASSGGGSNQPQHF
-	16	TRBJ1-1	-	TRBV9	TGTGCCAGCAGCGTAGGGGTTGGGAGGGGGAACACTGAAGCTTTCTTT	CASSVGVGRGNTEAFF
-	13	TRBJ1-2	-	TRBV29-1	TGCAGCGTTGTAGACCATATAACGGGTGGCTACACCTTC	CSVVDHITGGYTF
-	12	TRBJ2-1	-	TRBV7-9	TGTGCCAGCAGCCGGGACACCAATGAGCAGTTCTTC	CASSRDTNEQFF
TRBD1	18	TRBJ1-3	-	TRBV9	TGTGCCAGCAGCGTTCACCCCTCCACCGGGACAGGGGGAAACACCATATATTTT	CASSVHPSTGTGGNTIYF
TRBD1	15	TRBJ1-4	once	TRBV6-5	TGTGCCAGCAGTTACTCAGACAGGGGAAATGAAAAACTGCTTTTT	CASSYSDRGNEKLLF
-	13	TRBJ2-7	-	TRBV7-2	TGTGCCAGCAGCTTAGGGCCCTCCTACGAGCAGTACTTC	CASSLGPSYEQYF